This T cell receptor (beta chain) was recovered during a study of regulatory T cells in long-lasting Graves disease. This clonotype was recorded at least ten times. Deletions cut 6 bases from V and 1 base from J, with 12 bases between. This CDR3 contains 14 residues. Time point indicated: newly diagnosed GD, antithyroid drugs for less than 3 months. Extracted PBMC RNA gave rise to the TCR library. In building TCR beta libraries, iRepertoire HTBI primers were used together with Arm-PCR of CDR3 regions. From the multiplex PCR reads, TCRdb called clonotypes with MiXCR, one entry per CDR3 protein. Of roughly 420,000 distinct CDR3 sequences listed, 15% to 18% are singletons.

The chain links TRBV12-3 or TRBV12-4 to TRBJ1-1; no clear D. Sequenced material: peripheral blood mononuclear cells (PBMCs), taken at new diagnosis, from a patient treated with antithyroid drugs. This TCR was sampled from a female donor with Graves disease. CDR3 protein: CASRLGRRNTEAFF. The CDR3 DNA reads as TGTGCCAGCAGACTCGGACGGAGGAACACTGAAGCTTTCTTT.